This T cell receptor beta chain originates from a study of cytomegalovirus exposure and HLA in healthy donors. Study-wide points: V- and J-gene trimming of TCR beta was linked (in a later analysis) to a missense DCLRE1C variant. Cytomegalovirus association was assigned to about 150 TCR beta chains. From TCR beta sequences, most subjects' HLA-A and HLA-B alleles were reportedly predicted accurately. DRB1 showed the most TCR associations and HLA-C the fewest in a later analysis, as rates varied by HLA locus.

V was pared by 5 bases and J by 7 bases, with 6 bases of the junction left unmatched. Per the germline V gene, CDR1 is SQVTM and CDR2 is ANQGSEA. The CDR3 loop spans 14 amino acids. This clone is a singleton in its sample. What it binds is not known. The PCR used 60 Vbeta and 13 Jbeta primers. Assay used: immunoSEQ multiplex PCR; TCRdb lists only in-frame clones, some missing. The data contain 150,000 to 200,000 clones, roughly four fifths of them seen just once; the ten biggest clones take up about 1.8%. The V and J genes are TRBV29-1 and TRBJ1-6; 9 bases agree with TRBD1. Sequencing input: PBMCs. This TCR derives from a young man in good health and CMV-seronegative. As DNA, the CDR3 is TGCAGCGTTAGACCCGGACAGGGGAATTCACCCCTCCACTTT. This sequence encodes CSVRPGQGNSPLHF.